The T cell receptor beta chain described here comes from a study of cytomegalovirus exposure and HLA in healthy donors. Study at large: The same platform was used for the 120 validation repertoires and the roughly 720 first-cohort repertoires, a later analysis reported. General study findings and limits: Specificity of a few CMV-associated chains for CMV antigens was verified in vitro. Whilst most TCR sequences proved rare, a subset of public TCRs occurred across many donors.

CDR1 SGHVS and CDR2 FQNEAQ come from the germline V gene. CDR3 length: 14 amino acids. V lost 5 bases, J lost 4 bases, and 11 bases lay in between. Concerning this clone: Its antigen is not identified.

Assay: immunoSEQ multiplex PCR; the TCRdb copy retains only in-frame clones and omits some. This sample yields some 68,000 clones, of which roughly 96% are seen a single time; approximately 2.5% belongs to the top ten. The chain couples TRBV7-8 to TRBJ2-2; weak D call: TRBD1 (6 bases). The receptor comes from a man between 18 and 35 years old in good health and CMV-seronegative. The specimen sequenced was PBMCs. The CDR3 reads CASSRRGSTGELFF. CDR3 nucleotide sequence: TGTGCCAGCAGCCGCAGGGGTAGCACCGGGGAGCTGTTTTTT.